Shown below are 9 T cell receptor beta chains from a single sample sequenced in a study of molecular identifiers for immune sequencing clone quantification. TCRdb passed the PCR reads through MiXCR, listing each CDR3 protein once. The sample includes approximately 550,000 distinct CDR3 sequences, around 23% of them seen just once. The material sequenced was naive CD8+ T cells from blood, with Jurkat cell RNA spiked in. The subset denotes: FACS-sorted CD8+CD4-CCR7+CD45RA+ naive T cells. Receptors were obtained from a human donor in good health. Some libraries in this study had Jurkat cell RNA spiked in.

This clonotype showed up just a few times. The V call is TRBV6-2 or TRBV6-3, the J call TRBJ1-5, with TRBD1 identical over 7 bases. Germline lookup yields CDR1 MNHEY and CDR2 SVGEGT. J was trimmed by 6 bases and V by 8 bases; bases with no gene match: 7. The CDR3 covers 13 residues. CDR3 protein: CASDTGDSQPQHF. The CDR3 nucleotides are TGTGCCAGCGATACAGGGGACAGTCAGCCCCAGCATTTT.

This clonotype was seen only a few times. This may be a read error, as it is one base from a much larger clone. The gene calls are TRBV6-5 and TRBJ2-7; a possible D gene is TRBD1 (5 bases). The CDR3 runs 15 residues. CDR1 is MNHEY and CDR2 is SVGAGI in the germline V gene. The CDR3 sequence is CANSYSAGNLREQYF. CDR3 coding DNA: TGTGCCAACAGTTACTCGGCAGGGAATCTACGGGAGCAGTACTTC.

In this sample, this clonotype turned up many times. The rearrangement uses TRBV6-5 and TRBJ2-5; 7 bases line up with TRBD1. The V segment lost 5 bases and the J segment 2 bases; nucleotides outside the gene matches: 8. Germline CDR1 and CDR2: MNHEY and SVGAGI. The CDR3 sequence is 15 residues long. CDR3 protein: CASSHSPGQQETQYF. The CDR3 DNA reads as TGTGCCAGCAGTCACAGCCCGGGACAGCAAGAGACCCAGTACTTC.

The J gene is TRBJ2-5, the V gene TRBV9; the match to TRBD2 covers 8 bases. The CDR3 runs to 15 residues. The germline V gene encodes CDR1 SGDLS and CDR2 YYNGEE. Trimming took 0 bases from V and 1 from J; bases not matched to a gene: 2. This CDR3 reads CASSVGGGTQETQYF. The CDR3 DNA follows: TGTGCCAGCAGCGTAGGCGGGGGGACCCAAGAGACCCAGTACTTC.

The chain couples TRBV5-6 to TRBJ2-7; D not certain. This CDR3 is 13 amino acids long. Germline V gene data show CDR1 as SGHDT and CDR2 as YYEEEE. Trimming stripped 3 bases from V and 2 bases from J, with 9 bases between. DNA of the CDR3: TGTGCCAGCAGCTGGGCCCCCGCCTACGAGCAGTACTTC. Translating gives CASSWAPAYEQYF.

The sample holds a few counts of this clonotype. The V call is TRBV5-5, the J call TRBJ2-2, with D maybe TRBD2 (6 bases). Trimming pared 1 base from V and 3 bases from J, leaving 16 bases between. The CDR3 is 17 amino acids. Germline lookup yields CDR1 SGHKS and CDR2 YYEKEE (reference sequence). CDR3 nucleotide sequence: TGTGCCAGCAGCTTGTGGTATGGCGGGGAGTACACCGGGGAGCTGTTTTTT. The encoded protein is CASSLWYGGEYTGELFF.

This clonotype occurred many times. This chain joins TRBV6-5 and TRBJ2-6, with D maybe TRBD2 (5 bases). The CDR3 sequence is 15 residues long. Germline loops: CDR1 MNHEY, CDR2 SVGAGI. Trimming removed 8 bases at V and 1 base at J, with 12 bases between. For the CDR3, the DNA is TGTGCCAGCGGGTTAGAGGGATCTGGGGCCAACGTCCTGACTTTC. The encoded protein is CASGLEGSGANVLTF.

Note on this clonotype: It may be a read error: a sequence one base away is much more abundant. The V and J genes are TRBV20-1 and TRBJ1-5; D uncertain. The CDR3 is made up of 17 amino acids. Trimming removed 2 bases from V and 4 bases from J, with 21 bases in between. CDR1 and CDR2 (germline): DFQATT, SNEGSKA (reference sequence). CDR3 in DNA: TGCAGTGCTAGACTCTATGGGGTCCGAGACACGAATCAGCCCCAGCATTTT. Protein product: CSARLYGVRDTNQPQHF.

This clonotype appeared many times. The gene calls are TRBV28 and TRBJ2-7; 9 bases match TRBD2. The CDR3 has 14 residues. V shed 4 bases, J shed 5 bases, and the junction held 6 bases outside the gene matches. Germline CDR1 and CDR2: MDHEN and SYDVKM. DNA of the CDR3: TGTGCCAGCAGTTCCGGCGGGAGGGCCGACGAGCAGTACTTC. It codes for CASSSGGRADEQYF. Drawing the rest from reference TRBV28 and TRBJ2-7, the complete variable domain is DVKVTQSSRYLVKRTGEKVFLECVQDMDHENMFWYRQDPGLGLRLIYFSYDVKMKEKGDIPEGYSVSREKKERFSLILESASTNQTSMYLCASSSGGRADEQYFGPGTRLTVT.